The 32 T cell receptor beta chains below all came from one sample that was sequenced in a study of Graves' ophthalmopathy and Graves' hyperthyroidism (dated by TCRdb to between 2017 and 2018). The listed sequencing device is Illumina HiSeq 2000. TCR beta CDR3 regions were amplified from RNA transcripts for repertoire sequencing. The first round of RT-PCR was done with HTBI primers and the Qiagen OneStep RT-PCR kit, and was followed by a second round of multiplex PCR, then size selection and purification. TCRdb reran the public reads through fastp at Q25 and MiXCR, keeping productive beta chains. Here each entry gathers all rows of one CDR3 protein and keeps the most common genes and DNA. Counted in this sample were 350,000 to 400,000 distinct CDR3 sequences; just over 15% of them appeared once. The leading ten clones occupy 7% of the sample. Sequenced sample: peripheral blood. These TCRs come from a woman aged 18-30 years with stable Graves' hyperthyroidism. Donor details come from another sample of the same person, matched by shared clones.

This clonotype was seen at least ten times. This rearrangement joins TRBV6-2 or TRBV6-3 to TRBJ1-1; D ambiguous. V shed 3 bases and J shed 3 bases, with 11 bases lying between them. The CDR3 length is 14 residues. Germline values: CDR1 MNHEY, CDR2 SVGEGT. The CDR3 loop is CASSYIYKDTEAFF. The CDR3 coding sequence is TGTGCCAGCAGTTATATATATAAGGACACTGAAGCTTTCTTT.

This clonotype was counted many times. The genes are TRBV2 and TRBJ1-2, with TRBD1 as a possible D gene (6 bases). The CDR3 contains 15 residues. With 6 bases removed from V and 6 bases from J, the gap between germline ends came to 20 bases. Germline-derived CDR1 and CDR2 are SNHLY and FYNNEI. The CDR3 DNA follows: TGTGCCAGCAGGGGCCCCTCCTGGGGGGGCGATGGCTACACCTTC. Its protein product is CASRGPSWGGDGYTF.

This clonotype was detected many times. This sequence joins TRBV2 and TRBJ1-5, with a possible D match to TRBD1 (5 bases). The V end lost 8 bases, the J end lost 2 bases, and 16 bases lay between the germline ends. Germline CDR1 SNHLY, CDR2 FYNNEI. The CDR3 is 15 residues long. The DNA for the CDR3 is TGTGCCAGCTATGAGGGGAAGTTGGGCAATCAGCCCCAGCATTTT. Protein sequence: CASYEGKLGNQPQHF. Using reference TRBV2 and TRBJ1-5 for the parts outside the CDR3, the full variable domain is EPEVTQTPSHQVTQMGQEVILRCVPISNHLYFYWYRQILGQKVEFLVSFYNNEISEKSEIFDDQFSVERPDGSNFTLKIRSTKLEDSAMYFCASYEGKLGNQPQHFGDGTRLSIL.

This clonotype came up a few times. J is TRBJ1-1 and V is TRBV14, with D unresolved. The CDR3 runs 15 residues. Germline V gene data show CDR1 as SGHDN and CDR2 as FVKESK. The V end was cut by 3 bases, the J end by 4 bases, with 15 bases between. The CDR3 is CASSQYLGSFTEAFF. In DNA form, the CDR3 reads TGTGCCAGCAGCCAGTACTTGGGTTCTTTCACTGAAGCTTTCTTT.

This clonotype was recorded a few times. A read error may produce the germline difference seen at one junction end. The chain links TRBV12-3 or TRBV12-4 to TRBJ1-1; D gene unclear. The CDR3 sequence is 13 residues long. The CDR3 coding sequence is TGTGCCAGCAACCGGATGCCATCCGCTGAAGCTTGCTTT. Its translation is CASNRMPSAEACF.

This chain links TRBV25-1 with TRBJ1-1; tentatively, D is TRBD1 (5 bases). The CDR3 spans 16 residues. V dropped 3 bases and J dropped 1 base, with 15 bases sitting between them. Germline V lookup: CDR1 MGHDK, CDR2 SYGVNS. The CDR3, as DNA: TGTGCCAGCAGTGATCTTAAGGGGACGAGGAACACTGAAGCTTTCTTT. This translates into CASSDLKGTRNTEAFF.

This clonotype was seen more than once but under ten times. This chain uses TRBV6-1 with TRBJ2-2, with D perhaps given as TRBD1 or TRBD2 (5 bases each). Germline V lookup: CDR1 MNHNS, CDR2 SASEGT. The CDR3 sequence is 19 residues long. The ends were cut back, 2 bases at V and 0 bases at J, with 19 bases in the middle. The CDR3 sequence is CASSESPGRWAPNTGELFF. The CDR3 DNA follows: TGTGCCAGCAGTGAATCTCCGGGACGGTGGGCACCGAACACCGGGGAGCTGTTTTTT.

This clonotype has at least ten counts. The V call is TRBV29-1, the J call TRBJ1-2; 7 bases map to TRBD1. In germline, CDR1 is SQVTM, CDR2 ANQGSEA. The V gene end was trimmed by 6 bases and the J gene end by 7 bases; junction bases not matched to a gene: 17. The CDR3 sequence is 15 residues long. This CDR3 reads CSVAALTGLPSGYTF. Written as DNA, the CDR3 is TGCAGCGTCGCTGCGCTGACAGGGCTCCCCTCTGGCTACACCTTC.

There are many counts of this clonotype. The chain joins TRBV6-2 or TRBV6-3 to TRBJ1-5; D unresolved. CDR3 size: 12 residues. Germline V gene sequence: CDR1 MNHEY, CDR2 SVGEGT. Trimming stripped 8 bases from V and 4 bases from J, with 9 bases between. The CDR3, as DNA: TGTGCCAGCTGGGGAGGAAATCAGCCCCAGCATTTT. Translation gives CASWGGNQPQHF.

At least ten counts were recorded for this clonotype. J is TRBJ2-7 and V is TRBV4-2, with D unresolved. This CDR3 comprises 13 residues. Germline CDR1 is LGHNA and CDR2 is YNFKEQ. The germline V and J ends were trimmed by 3 bases and 5 bases, with 11 bases remaining between them. The CDR3 protein is CASSHPTADEQYF. CDR3 nucleotides: TGTGCCAGCAGCCACCCTACGGCGGACGAGCAGTACTTC.

This clonotype was counted ten times or more. In DNA form, the CDR3 reads TGTGCCAGCAGCCCCCCGGGGGGAAACACCGGGGAGCTGTTTTTT. It specifies CASSPPGGNTGELFF. This chain connects TRBV12-3 or TRBV12-4 to TRBJ2-2; 7 bases align to TRBD2. This CDR3 contains 15 residues. V was clipped by 6 bases and J by 2 bases; unmatched bases: 6.

This clonotype was counted only a few times. The chain uses TRBV6-2 or TRBV6-3 and TRBJ2-5; possibly TRBD1 or TRBD2 for D (7 bases each). V shed 2 bases and J shed 5 bases, with 15 bases lying between them. CDR1 is MNHEY, CDR2 SVGEGT, per germline. CDR3 length: 15 amino acids. CDR3 in amino acids: CASSYGEGAWETQYF. The CDR3 DNA reads TGTGCCAGCAGTTACGGGGAGGGGGCGTGGGAGACCCAGTACTTC.

This clonotype was seen a handful of times. The V and J genes are TRBV20-1 and TRBJ1-5; possible D gene TRBD1, 5 bases. This CDR3 is 14 amino acids long. The germline V gene has CDR1 DFQATT and CDR2 SNEGSKA (reference sequence). V was shortened by 2 bases and J by 1 base, with 9 bases between the two germline ends. CDR3 region: CSARNSGSNQPQHF. CDR3 coding DNA: TGCAGTGCTAGAAACTCAGGGAGCAATCAGCCCCAGCATTTT.

This clonotype was found many times. J is TRBJ2-7 and V is TRBV12-3 or TRBV12-4, with a tentative D call TRBD2 (5 bases). CDR3 length equals 13 residues. V dropped 6 bases and J dropped 2 bases, with 11 bases sitting between them. CDR3 nucleotides: TGTGCCAGCAGCCAAGCGGTAACCTACGAGCAGTACTTC. It codes for CASSQAVTYEQYF.

This clonotype was observed many times. The genes are TRBV7-8 and TRBJ1-2; D gene unclear. The CDR3 is 13 residues long. CDR1 is SGHVS and CDR2 is FQNEAQ in the germline V gene. Trimming shortened V by 5 bases and J by 4 bases, and 11 bases separated the two germline ends. The CDR3 sequence is CASSVDLGYGYTF. CDR3 coding DNA: TGTGCCAGCAGCGTAGATCTAGGCTATGGCTACACCTTC.

Many counts were recorded for this clonotype. This chain uses TRBV20-1 with TRBJ1-6; D gene uncertain. The CDR3 consists of 16 residues. CDR1 is DFQATT and CDR2 is SNEGSKA in the germline V gene (reference sequence). The V end lost 0 bases, the J end lost 0 bases, and 9 bases lay between the germline ends. CDR3 loop: CSAREGGSSYNSPLHF. In nucleotides, the CDR3 is TGCAGTGCTAGAGAGGGAGGGAGCTCCTATAATTCACCCCTCCACTTT.

Many counts were recorded for this clonotype. The chain joins TRBV2 to TRBJ2-7; D is undetermined. V lost 8 bases and J 5 bases, leaving 16 bases between the germline ends. Germline lookup yields CDR1 SNHLY and CDR2 FYNNEI. The length of the CDR3 is 13 residues. CDR3 in DNA: TGTGCCAGCGTGCGTGGTTTCCCCCACGAGCAGTACTTC. It specifies CASVRGFPHEQYF.

This clonotype was picked up a small number of times. J is TRBJ2-7 and V is TRBV3-1; 9 nucleotides agree with TRBD1. Trimming took 4 bases from V and 6 from J; bases not matched to a gene: 10. The CDR3 totals 15 residues. Germline V gives CDR1 LGHDT, CDR2 YNNKEL (reference sequence). CDR3 bases: TGTGCCAGCAGCCGAGCCGGGACAGGGAAGGGCGAGCAGTACTTC. Translated, it gives CASSRAGTGKGEQYF.

This clonotype has a handful of counts. The chain joins TRBV11-2 to TRBJ1-1; D unclear. V was trimmed by 1 base and J by 1 base, leaving 10 bases between them. Germline V gives CDR1 SGHAT, CDR2 FQNNGV. This CDR3 is 15 amino acids long. CDR3 in amino acids: CASSLGAHPNTEAFF. The CDR3 DNA is TGTGCCAGCAGCTTAGGGGCGCATCCGAACACTGAAGCTTTCTTT.

The chain joins TRBV6-1 to TRBJ2-2; unclear D gene. Germline CDR1 and CDR2: MNHNS and SASEGT. The CDR3 has 11 residues. V lost 3 bases and J 13 bases, leaving 9 bases between the germline ends. CDR3 in DNA: TGTGCCAGCAGTGATCCGCGTCGGCTGTTTTTT. Its translation: CASSDPRRLFF.

This clonotype occurred many times. This chain uses TRBV12-5 with TRBJ2-7, with D unresolved. V lost 4 bases and J 7 bases, leaving 11 bases between the germline ends. The CDR3 is 12 amino acids. From germline, CDR1 is LGHNT and CDR2 FRNRAP. The CDR3 reads CASGSSYGEQYF. CDR3 in DNA: TGTGCTAGTGGTTCCTCCTATGGAGAGCAGTACTTC.

This clonotype has a count of ten or more. The chain employs TRBV9 and TRBJ1-2, with D perhaps matching TRBD1 (6 bases). The length of the CDR3 is 15 residues. Germline CDR1 and CDR2: SGDLS and YYNGEE. Between the trimmed V and J ends, which lost 4 bases and 0 bases, there was a span of 13 bases. The CDR3 DNA is TGTGCCAGCAGCCATGGGGGCGCAGCTAACTATGGCTACACCTTC. The encoded protein is CASSHGGAANYGYTF.

There are a few counts of this clonotype. The chain couples TRBV3-1 to TRBJ1-6, with D unresolved. The CDR3 has 12 residues. Germline loops: CDR1 LGHDT, CDR2 YNNKEL (reference sequence). Deletions cut 4 bases from V and 9 bases from J, with 7 bases between. CDR3 nucleotide sequence: TGTGCCAGCAGCCCAAGAGGTTCACCCCTCCACTTT. It codes for CASSPRGSPLHF.

This clonotype was recorded many times. The chain carries TRBV5-1 and TRBJ2-7; no clear D gene. The length of the CDR3 is 19 residues. Germline CDR1 and CDR2: SGHRS and YFSETQ. With 3 bases removed from V and 2 bases from J, the gap between germline ends came to 27 bases. CDR3 loop: CASSSYLRSDPIRTYEQYF. CDR3 sequence (DNA): TGCGCCAGCAGCTCGTACCTTCGTTCGGACCCGATACGAACCTACGAGCAGTACTTC.

This clonotype turned up a few times. The CDR3 region is CASSFTGGALMNTEAFF. CDR3 sequence (DNA): TGTGCCAGCAGCTTCACAGGGGGCGCGTTGATGAACACTGAAGCTTTCTTT. The rearrangement joins TRBV5-6 to TRBJ1-1; 9 nucleotides agree with TRBD1. Germline values: CDR1 SGHDT, CDR2 YYEEEE. J was trimmed by 0 bases and V by 2 bases; bases with no gene match: 8. The CDR3 length is 17 residues.

On this clonotype: A much larger clone differs by one base, so this may be a read error. Because the CDR3's place on the DNA is in doubt, the DNA is left out and the CDR3 is given as listed by TCRdb. This chain connects TRBV7-2 to TRBJ1-1; the table's D call, TRBD1, was not checked against the DNA. From germline, CDR1 is SGHTA and CDR2 FQGNSA. The length of the CDR3 is 15 amino acids, counting both ends. The CDR3 is CASSLGWGVGTEACF.

For this clonotype: This clone may be a read error of a much larger clone one base away. The chain joins TRBV2 to TRBJ2-7; TRBD1 aligns across 8 bases. Germline CDR1 and CDR2: SNHLY and FYNNEI. The CDR3 extends over 15 amino acids. The CDR3, as DNA: TGTGCCAGCAGCGCCCGACAGGGGAGCTCCTACGAGCGGTACTTC. The encoded protein is CASSARQGSSYERYF.

A remark on this clonotype: This may be a read error, as it is one base from a much larger clone. Since the CDR3 does not end with the conserved phenylalanine or tryptophan, this likely comes from a read error. This rearrangement joins TRBV12-3 or TRBV12-4 to TRBJ2-2; TRBD2 aligns across 10 bases. The CDR3 consists of 16 residues. V gave up 6 bases and J gave up 3 bases; unmatched junction bases: 7. The DNA for the CDR3 is TGTGCCAGCAGGCTTCAGCGGGGGGGCCACACCGGGGAGCTGTTTTTG. It specifies CASRLQRGGHTGELFL.

This clonotype was observed at least ten times. V usage is TRBV7-9 and J usage is TRBJ2-3; D remains ambiguous. V was pared by 2 bases and J by 4 bases, with 4 bases between. Germline CDR1 is SEHNR and CDR2 is FQNEAQ (reference sequence). This CDR3 region has 12 residues. CDR3 sequence: CASSLFSDTQYF. CDR3 bases: TGTGCCAGCAGCTTATTCTCAGATACGCAGTATTTT.

This clonotype was observed many times. V is TRBV5-1 and J is TRBJ2-7; 9 bases line up with TRBD1. The CDR3 covers 15 residues. The germline gives CDR1 SGHRS, CDR2 YFSETQ. J lost 5 bases, V lost 3 bases, and 9 bases had no gene match. As DNA, the CDR3 is TGCGCCAGCAGCTGGGCGGGACAGGGTCCCAACGAGCAGTACTTC. It yields the protein CASSWAGQGPNEQYF.

In this sample, this clonotype turned up many times. This chain connects TRBV7-8 to TRBJ2-7; no clear D. There are 14 residues in the CDR3. V lost 2 bases and J 6 bases, leaving 14 bases between the germline ends. Germline values: CDR1 SGHVS, CDR2 FQNEAQ. The CDR3 protein is CASSLRLFYSEQYF. CDR3 nucleotide sequence: TGTGCCAGCAGCTTACGGTTATTCTACTCCGAGCAGTACTTC.

This clonotype has ten or more counts. The chain couples TRBV7-8 to TRBJ1-2; D remains unclear. Germline CDR1 and CDR2: SGHVS and FQNEAQ. V lost 2 bases, J lost 0 bases, and 16 bases lay in between. CDR3 size: 17 residues. CDR3 region: CASSLLPADGTNYGYTF. In DNA form, the CDR3 reads TGTGCCAGCAGCTTACTCCCTGCGGACGGAACTAACTATGGCTACACCTTC.